This TCR beta chain was identified in a study of T cell responses to AZD1222 COVID-19 vaccine. Second-dose groups at about 4 or about 12 weeks were pooled. The method was immunoSEQ multiplex PCR; TCRdb's version includes in-frame clones alone and lacks a portion of them. This table has approximately 100,000 clones, about 85% appearing once. Trimming left V 5 bases short and J 1 base short, with 14 bases between. The CDR3 extends over 15 amino acids. Germline lookup yields CDR1 MDHEN and CDR2 SYDVKM. The chain links TRBV28 to TRBJ1-1; the D gene is possibly TRBD1 (5 bases). The sequencing used peripheral blood, collected 28 days after the second AZD1222 dose. The receptor was isolated from an adult who received the AZD1222 COVID-19 vaccine. CDR3 sequence (DNA): TGTGCCAGCAGTGCACCGACAGAAACGAACACTGAAGCTTTCTTT. This translates into CASSAPTETNTEAFF.